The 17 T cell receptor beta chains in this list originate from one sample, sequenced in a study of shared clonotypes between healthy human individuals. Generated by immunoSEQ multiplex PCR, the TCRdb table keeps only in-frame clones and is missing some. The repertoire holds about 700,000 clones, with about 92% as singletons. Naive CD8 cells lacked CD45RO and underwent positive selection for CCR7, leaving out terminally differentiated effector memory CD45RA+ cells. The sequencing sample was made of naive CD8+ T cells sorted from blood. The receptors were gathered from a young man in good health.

DNA of the CDR3: TGTGCCAGCAGCCCGGGACACTCAGTAAATGAAAAACTGTTTTTT. It is translated as CASSPGHSVNEKLFF. J is TRBJ1-4 and V is TRBV7-9, with D maybe TRBD1 (6 bases). The CDR3 is 15 amino acids. V gave up 5 bases and J gave up 5 bases, with 15 bases separating them. Germline CDR1 is SEHNR and CDR2 is FQNEAQ (reference sequence).

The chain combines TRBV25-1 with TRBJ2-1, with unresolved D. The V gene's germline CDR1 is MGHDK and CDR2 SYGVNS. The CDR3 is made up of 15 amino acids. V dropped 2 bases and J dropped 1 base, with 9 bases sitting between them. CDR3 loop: CASSEGELSYNEQFF. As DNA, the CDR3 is TGTGCCAGCAGTGAAGGGGAATTATCCTACAATGAGCAGTTCTTC.

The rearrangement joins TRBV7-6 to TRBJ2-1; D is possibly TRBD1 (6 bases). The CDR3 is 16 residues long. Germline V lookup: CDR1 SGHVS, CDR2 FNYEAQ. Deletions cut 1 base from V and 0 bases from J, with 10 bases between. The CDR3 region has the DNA TGTGCCAGCAGCTTAGTTAGGGGGACCTCCTACAATGAGCAGTTCTTC. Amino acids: CASSLVRGTSYNEQFF.

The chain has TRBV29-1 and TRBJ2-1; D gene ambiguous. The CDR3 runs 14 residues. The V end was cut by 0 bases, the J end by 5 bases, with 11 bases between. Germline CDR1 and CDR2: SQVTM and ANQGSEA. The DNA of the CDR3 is TGCAGCGTTGAAGACCAGTGGGGTGACAATGAGCAGTTCTTC. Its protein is CSVEDQWGDNEQFF.

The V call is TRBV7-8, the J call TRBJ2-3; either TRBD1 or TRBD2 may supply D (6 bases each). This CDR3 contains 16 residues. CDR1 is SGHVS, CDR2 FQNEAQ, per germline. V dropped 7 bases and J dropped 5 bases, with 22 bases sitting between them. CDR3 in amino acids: CASTVFTPGAGDTQYF. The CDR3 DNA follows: TGTGCCAGCACCGTATTTACCCCGGGGGCGGGAGATACGCAGTATTTT.

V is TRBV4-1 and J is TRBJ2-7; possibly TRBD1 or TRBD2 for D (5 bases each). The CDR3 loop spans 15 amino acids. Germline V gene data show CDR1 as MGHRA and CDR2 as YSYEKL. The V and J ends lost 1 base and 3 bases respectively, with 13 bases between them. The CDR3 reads CASSQVGTENYEQYF. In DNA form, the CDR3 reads TGCGCCAGCAGCCAAGTTGGGACGGAGAACTACGAGCAGTACTTC.

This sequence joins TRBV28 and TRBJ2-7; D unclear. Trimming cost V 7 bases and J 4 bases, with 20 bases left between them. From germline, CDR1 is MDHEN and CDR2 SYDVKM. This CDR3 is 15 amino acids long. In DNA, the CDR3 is TGTGCCAGCACCATTAACTCAGACGCGGTGTACGAGCAGTACTTC. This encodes CASTINSDAVYEQYF. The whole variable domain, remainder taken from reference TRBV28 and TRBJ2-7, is DVKVTQSSRYLVKRTGEKVFLECVQDMDHENMFWYRQDPGLGLRLIYFSYDVKMKEKGDIPEGYSVSREKKERFSLILESASTNQTSMYLCASTINSDAVYEQYFGPGTRLTVT.

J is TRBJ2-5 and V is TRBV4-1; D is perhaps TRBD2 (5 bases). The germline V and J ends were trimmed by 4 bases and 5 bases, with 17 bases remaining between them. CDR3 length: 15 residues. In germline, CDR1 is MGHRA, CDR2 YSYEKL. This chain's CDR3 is CASSPTIRELETQYF. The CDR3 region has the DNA TGCGCCAGCAGCCCAACGATTAGGGAGTTGGAGACCCAGTACTTC.

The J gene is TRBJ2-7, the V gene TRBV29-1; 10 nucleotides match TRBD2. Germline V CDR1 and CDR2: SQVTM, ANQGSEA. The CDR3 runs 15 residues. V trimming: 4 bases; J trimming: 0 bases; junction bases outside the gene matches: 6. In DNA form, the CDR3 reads TGCAGCGTTGTTCTAGCGGGAGCCGTCTCCTACGAGCAGTACTTC. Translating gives CSVVLAGAVSYEQYF.

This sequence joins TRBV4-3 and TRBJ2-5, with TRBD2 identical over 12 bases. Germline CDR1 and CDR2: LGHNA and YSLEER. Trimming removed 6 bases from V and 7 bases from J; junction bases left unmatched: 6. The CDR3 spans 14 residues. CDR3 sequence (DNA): TGCGCCAGCAGGCGACTAGCGGGAGAGGGGACCCAGTACTTC. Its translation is CASRRLAGEGTQYF.

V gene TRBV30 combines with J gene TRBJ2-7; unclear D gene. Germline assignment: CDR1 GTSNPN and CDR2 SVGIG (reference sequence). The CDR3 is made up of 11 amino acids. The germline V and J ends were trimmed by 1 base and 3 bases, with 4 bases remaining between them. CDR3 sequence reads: CAWSGFYEQYF. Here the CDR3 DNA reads TGTGCCTGGAGTGGCTTCTACGAGCAGTACTTC.

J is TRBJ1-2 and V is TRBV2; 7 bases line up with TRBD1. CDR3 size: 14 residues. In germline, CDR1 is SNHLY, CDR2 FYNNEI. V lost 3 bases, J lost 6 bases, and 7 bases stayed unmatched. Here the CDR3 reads CASSDATGPHGYTF. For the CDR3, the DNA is TGTGCCAGCAGTGATGCGACAGGGCCCCATGGCTACACCTTC.

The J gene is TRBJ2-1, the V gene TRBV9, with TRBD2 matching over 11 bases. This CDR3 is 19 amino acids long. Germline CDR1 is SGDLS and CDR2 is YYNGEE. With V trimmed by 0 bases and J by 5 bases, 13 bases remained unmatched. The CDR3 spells CASSVAPFAGTSGHNEQFF. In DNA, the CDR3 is TGTGCCAGCAGCGTAGCCCCATTCGCCGGGACTAGCGGACACAATGAGCAGTTCTTC.

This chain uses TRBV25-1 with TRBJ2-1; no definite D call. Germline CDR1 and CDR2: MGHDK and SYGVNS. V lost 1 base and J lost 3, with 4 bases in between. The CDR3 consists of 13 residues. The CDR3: CASSESIYNEQFF. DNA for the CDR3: TGTGCCAGCAGTGAATCCATCTACAATGAGCAGTTCTTC.

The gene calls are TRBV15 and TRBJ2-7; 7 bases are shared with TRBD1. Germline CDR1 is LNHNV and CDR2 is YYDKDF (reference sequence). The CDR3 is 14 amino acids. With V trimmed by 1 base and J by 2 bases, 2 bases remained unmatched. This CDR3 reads CATSRGDSPYEQYF. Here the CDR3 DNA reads TGTGCCACCAGCAGAGGGGACAGCCCCTACGAGCAGTACTTC.

The CDR3 sequence: CASSSSTGGASETQYF. CDR3 in DNA: TGTGCCAGCAGCTCTTCGACAGGGGGCGCGTCCGAGACCCAGTACTTC. V usage is TRBV7-9 and J usage is TRBJ2-5; 10 bases are a match to TRBD1. V shed 4 bases and J 5 bases; nucleotides not matched to a gene: 10. Per the germline V gene, CDR1 is SEHNR and CDR2 is FQNEAQ (reference sequence). The CDR3 is 16 residues long.

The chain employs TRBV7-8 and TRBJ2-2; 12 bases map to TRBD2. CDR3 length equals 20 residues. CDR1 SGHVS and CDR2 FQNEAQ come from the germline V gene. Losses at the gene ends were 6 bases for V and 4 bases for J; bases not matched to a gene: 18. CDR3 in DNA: TGTGCCAGCAGTTCGCCGCCGACTAGCGGGAGTGGGGTTGGCACCGGGGAGCTGTTTTTT. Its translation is CASSSPPTSGSGVGTGELFF.